This is a list of T cell receptor beta chains from one sample in a study of cytomegalovirus exposure and HLA in healthy donors. The protocol was immunoSEQ multiplex PCR, while the TCRdb copy is restricted to in-frame clones and leaves out a portion. The sample consists of fewer than 200,000 clones, 76% of them appearing once. The sequenced sample was PBMCs. Receptors originate from a female donor in good health and CMV-seronegative. CDR3s leave out the opening cysteine and the closing phenylalanine or tryptophan. D genes are given only for firm matches.

length	V	D	J	CDR3
13	TRBV7-9	TRBD1	TRBJ1-2	ASSRDRAYRGGYT
12	TRBV19	.	TRBJ2-3	ASSIRGTSDTQY
14	TRBV7-9	TRBD1	TRBJ2-3	ASSLTWGQGTDTQY
13	TRBV5-1	TRBD2	TRBJ2-3	ASSFGLAGGDTQY
12	TRBV5-1	.	TRBJ1-4	ASSQDATNEKLF
9	TRBV10-1	.	TRBJ2-1	ASVSGNEQF
12	TRBV9	TRBD1	TRBJ2-7	ASSPGTGAHEQY
13	TRBV2	.	TRBJ1-2	ASSEEVLTNYGYT
14	TRBV4-2	.	TRBJ1-1	ASSQEQGVQGHGSG
10	TRBV6-5	.	TRBJ2-1	ASTDFYNEQF
11	TRBV7-9	.	TRBJ2-7	ASSFSPSYEQY
14	TRBV6-5	TRBD1	TRBJ1-1	ASSYGSGTGNTEAF
11	TRBV13	TRBD1	TRBJ2-1	ASSRQGFNEQF
14	TRBV4-1	.	TRBJ2-1	ASSQVSRGTGDEQF
16	TRBV7-7	TRBD1	TRBJ2-6	ASSSLLTGGSGANGLT
14	TRBV5-1	TRBD2	TRBJ2-1	ASSAMLAGENNEQF
15	TRBV15	.	TRBJ2-5	ATSGNWQGRVQETQY
12	TRBV5-1	.	TRBJ2-7	ASSLGAGKSEQY
12	TRBV2	.	TRBJ1-4	ASSDSATNEKLF
12	TRBV13	.	TRBJ1-2	ASSLGGPWGGYT
12	TRBV11-2	TRBD2	TRBJ2-3	ASTQGRASDTQY
15	TRBV11-2	TRBD1	TRBJ2-2	ASSRWTGVTNTGELF
8	TRBV2	.	TRBJ2-3	ASLSDTQY
13	TRBV6-1	.	TRBJ1-1	ASSFLQTVNTEAF
10	TRBV30	.	TRBJ1-2	AWTSGGGGYT
14	TRBV4-2	.	TRBJ1-6	ASRLSKTVSYSPLH
13	TRBV6-1	TRBD1	TRBJ2-3	ASRADRGRTDTQY
14	TRBV6-4	.	TRBJ1-3	ASSDSGGTSGNTIY
14	TRBV19	TRBD1	TRBJ1-5	ASSIGGQRSNQPQH
15	TRBV14	TRBD1	TRBJ2-2	ASTKLTGGRDTGELF
17	TRBV11-1	TRBD1	TRBJ2-6	ASSSNRGRGSSGANGLT
10	TRBV25-1	.	TRBJ1-1	ATRGGNTEAF
13	TRBV9	TRBD2	TRBJ2-2	ASSARGLATGELF
11	TRBV4-3	.	TRBJ1-2	ASSQERGYGYT
13	TRBV27	.	TRBJ2-7	ASRGERGGSYEQY
15	TRBV7-6	TRBD1	TRBJ2-2	ASSQIQGATTAGELF
15	TRBV10-2	TRBD1	TRBJ2-3	ASMGQGLLWGTDTQY
11	TRBV9	.	TRBJ1-1	ASSVTRGSEAF
16	TRBV7-9	TRBD1	TRBJ1-4	ASRSLTGGAGANEKLF
11	TRBV7-2	.	TRBJ1-2	ASSADSPYGYT
13	TRBV11-2	TRBD2	TRBJ2-1	ASSLALAGVGEQF
11	TRBV29-1	.	TRBJ1-2	SVEDRRGYGYT
11	TRBV29-1	TRBD1	TRBJ2-2	SVGRTGSGELF
13	TRBV11-2	.	TRBJ1-2	ASSLPVAGVYGYT
11	TRBV18	.	TRBJ2-3	ASSPPAPDTQY
16	TRBV7-2	TRBD2	TRBJ2-7	ASSLSRLAGPSSYEQY
13	TRBV10-3	.	TRBJ1-1	AIGGAGGEDTEAF
13	TRBV30	TRBD1	TRBJ1-2	AWSRQQGARQGYT
12	TRBV6-6	.	TRBJ1-1	ASSSGSERTEAF
11	TRBV6-1	TRBD1	TRBJ2-7	ASNRGQDYEQY
11	TRBV30	.	TRBJ2-1	AQKAEYNNEQF
15	TRBV7-2	.	TRBJ2-1	ASSLKGGGSSYNEQF
14	TRBV11-2	.	TRBJ2-3	ASSSEGRGGGDTQY